This T cell receptor beta chain was obtained from a study of response to subunit inactivated influenza vaccine. Overall study results and limits: Authors suggested each seasonal influenza vaccination recruits few new T cells.

TCRdb reprocessed the RT-PCR reads with MiXCR, giving one entry per CDR3 protein. Found here are about 800,000 distinct CDR3 sequences, approximately 22% of them singletons; the top ten hold 9.5% to 13%. Comment on this clonotype: Antigen unknown.

Germline CDR1 reads DFQATT; CDR2 reads SNEGSKA (reference sequence). V dropped 0 bases and J dropped 4 bases, with 10 bases sitting between them. The CDR3 is made up of 14 amino acids. The sequence derives from a man aged 50 to 59 who received an inactivated influenza vaccine. The chain combines TRBV20-1 with TRBJ1-3; tentative D call: TRBD1 (5 bases). The sequencing here drew on PBMCs from blood, taken around 5 days after vaccination. CDR3 sequence reads: CSAREGGSGNTIYF. CDR3 sequence (DNA): TGCAGTGCTAGAGAGGGGGGTTCAGGAAACACCATATATTTT.